Following are 19 T cell receptor beta chains from one sample sequenced in a study of T cell changes during pregnancy in multiple sclerosis. TCRdb keeps only in-frame clones here, not all; method: immunoSEQ multiplex PCR. The sample has 90,000 to 120,000 clones; roughly nine tenths are singletons. Sample: peripheral blood, taken in the second trimester of pregnancy. Every receptor here comes from a female donor with multiple sclerosis, enrolled in a pregnancy study.

The CDR3 reads CASSHTATDTQYF. The CDR3 region has the DNA TGTGCCAGCAGTCACACAGCCACAGATACGCAGTATTTT. The chain uses TRBV6-4 and TRBJ2-3; D gene unclear. The V and J ends lost 5 bases and 2 bases respectively, with 8 bases between them. Per the germline V gene, CDR1 is MRHNA and CDR2 is SNTAGT. This CDR3 is built from 13 residues.

This sequence joins TRBV7-9 and TRBJ1-3; TRBD1 matches 8 bases. Germline V gives CDR1 SEHNR, CDR2 FQNEAQ (reference sequence). The CDR3 has 16 amino acids. The J segment lost 4 bases and the V segment lost 1 base, leaving 6 bases of the junction unmatched. The CDR3 coding sequence is TGTGCCAGCAGCTTAGGGCAGGGGGCCAAAGGAAACACCATATATTTT. Translating gives CASSLGQGAKGNTIYF.

The chain links TRBV7-3 to TRBJ1-5; 8 bases align to TRBD1. The CDR3 is made up of 19 amino acids. The germline CDR1 and CDR2 sequences are SGHTA and FQGTGA. V shed 2 bases, J shed 1 base, and the junction held 13 bases outside the gene matches. The CDR3 sequence: CASSLFPGQDRVSNQPQHF. DNA for the CDR3: TGTGCCAGCAGCTTATTCCCCGGGCAGGACAGGGTCAGCAATCAGCCCCAGCATTTT.

This chain joins TRBV27 and TRBJ2-1; no clear D. V lost 3 bases, J lost 0 bases, and 9 bases lay in between. This CDR3 contains 15 residues. Germline V gives CDR1 MNHEY, CDR2 SMNVEV (reference sequence). The CDR3 nucleotides are TGTGCCAGCAGTTTGACTCCGAGCTCCTACAATGAGCAGTTCTTC. Its translation is CASSLTPSSYNEQFF.

The chain uses TRBV5-1 and TRBJ1-5; the D gene is possibly TRBD1 (5 bases). The V end lost 0 bases, the J end lost 0 bases, and 7 bases lay between the germline ends. CDR3 length: 15 amino acids. Germline V gives CDR1 SGHRS, CDR2 YFSETQ. The CDR3 DNA is TGCGCCAGCAGCTTGGACGGGGGTAGCAATCAGCCCCAGCATTTT. As protein: CASSLDGGSNQPQHF.

The chain has TRBV15 and TRBJ1-1; unclear D gene. The germline V gene has CDR1 LNHNV and CDR2 YYDKDF (reference sequence). This CDR3 spans 14 amino acids. V dropped 5 bases and J dropped 7 bases, with 17 bases sitting between them. The CDR3 loop reads CATSDGGSGLEAFF. The CDR3 nucleotides are TGTGCCACCAGCGACGGAGGTTCGGGTCTTGAAGCTTTCTTT.

This chain connects TRBV6-1 to TRBJ2-7; TRBD2 is a possible D gene (5 bases). V dropped 1 base and J dropped 6 bases, with 10 bases sitting between them. Looked up from germline, CDR1 is MNHNS and CDR2 is SASEGT. This CDR3 is 13 amino acids long. This chain's CDR3 is CASSEGGSVEQYF. CDR3 DNA sequence: TGTGCCAGCAGTGAAGGAGGGTCCGTCGAGCAGTACTTC.

The table lists this clone with a count of one. The gene calls are TRBV10-3 and TRBJ1-2; 9 bases line up with TRBD1. There are 15 residues in the CDR3. Germline V gene sequence: CDR1 ENHRY, CDR2 SYGVKD. With 4 bases clipped from V and 4 bases from J, the junction kept 7 bases outside the gene matches. In nucleotides, the CDR3 is TGTGCCATCAGTGCGACAGGGGGGTTAAGCTATGGCTACACCTTC. Residues: CAISATGGLSYGYTF.

The chain joins TRBV6-5 to TRBJ2-7, with 8 bases identical to TRBD1. The CDR3 is made up of 15 amino acids. Germline V gene data show CDR1 as MNHEY and CDR2 as SVGAGI. The V and J ends lost 5 bases and 2 bases, in that order; junction bases with no gene match: 8. The CDR3 DNA is TGTGCCAGCAGTAAGACAGGGGAAGGGGCCTACGAGCAGTACTTC. This codes for CASSKTGEGAYEQYF.

The chain employs TRBV5-5 and TRBJ1-1; no clear D gene. Deletions cut 0 bases from V and 1 base from J, with 7 bases between. The germline gives CDR1 SGHKS, CDR2 YYEKEE (reference sequence). The CDR3 is 14 amino acids. The CDR3, as DNA: TGTGCCAGCAGCTTGGGGGCAGCGAACACTGAAGCTTTCTTT. It encodes CASSLGAANTEAFF. Based on the CDR3 plus reference TRBV5-5 and TRBJ1-1, the full variable domain is DAGVTQSPTHLIKTRGQQVTLRCSPISGHKSVSWYQQVLGQGPQFIFQYYEKEERGRGNFPDRFSARQFPNYSSELNVNALLLGDSALYLCASSLGAANTEAFFGQGTRLTVV.

V is TRBV2 and J is TRBJ1-5; 7 bases map to TRBD1. V dropped 6 bases and J dropped 2; count of bases not matched to a gene: 4. This CDR3 contains 14 residues. From germline, CDR1 is SNHLY and CDR2 FYNNEI. CDR3 nucleotide sequence: TGTGCCAGCAGGCGACAGGGTCGCAATCAGCCCCAGCATTTT. Encoded protein: CASRRQGRNQPQHF.

V and J are TRBV18 and TRBJ2-7; 7 bases agree with TRBD1. This CDR3 comprises 13 residues. Trimming removed 4 bases from V and 2 bases from J; junction bases left unmatched: 2. The V gene's germline CDR1 is KGHSH and CDR2 LQKENI. CDR3 region: CASSLGTAYEQYF. CDR3 bases: TGTGCCAGCTCACTAGGGACAGCCTACGAGCAGTACTTC.

The V call is TRBV19, the J call TRBJ1-1, with TRBD1 as a possible D gene (5 bases). Trimming left V 5 bases short and J 4 bases short, with 11 bases between. Germline lookup yields CDR1 LNHDA and CDR2 SQIVND (reference sequence). The length of the CDR3 is 13 residues. The CDR3 coding sequence is TGTGCCAGTAGTCGGGGGGAGGTCACTGAAGCTTTCTTT. This encodes CASSRGEVTEAFF. Together with reference TRBV19 and TRBJ1-1, the CDR3 gives the full variable domain: DGGITQSPKYLFRKEGQNVTLSCEQNLNHDAMYWYRQDPGQGLRLIYYSQIVNDFQKGDIAEGYSVSREKKESFPLTVTSAQKNPTAFYLCASSRGEVTEAFFGQGTRLTVV.

The gene calls are TRBV7-9 and TRBJ2-1, with 8 bases identical to TRBD2. With V trimmed by 3 bases and J by 4 bases, 8 bases remained unmatched. The CDR3 covers 16 residues. CDR1 and CDR2 from the germline V gene are SEHNR and FQNEAQ (reference sequence). DNA of the CDR3: TGTGCCAGCAGCTTTTGGGCAGCGGGAGCATACAATGAGCAGTTCTTC. The encoded protein is CASSFWAAGAYNEQFF.

The CDR3, as DNA: TGCAGCGTGCAGGGGAAGATGAACACTGAAGCTTTCTTT. Translating it yields CSVQGKMNTEAFF. The J gene is TRBJ1-1, the V gene TRBV29-1, with a tentative D call TRBD1 (6 bases). The CDR3 contains 13 residues. Germline assignment: CDR1 SQVTM and CDR2 ANQGSEA. The ends were cut back, 6 bases at V and 0 bases at J, with 11 bases in the middle.

V is TRBV27 and J is TRBJ2-2; TRBD1 matches at 10 bases. J was trimmed by 4 bases and V by 5 bases; bases with no gene match: 10. This CDR3 spans 17 amino acids. Germline CDR1 is MNHEY and CDR2 is SMNVEV (reference sequence). The DNA of the CDR3 is TGTGCCAGCAGTCCAGACTGGGACAGGGGATCCACCGGGGAGCTGTTTTTT. This gives the protein CASSPDWDRGSTGELFF.

This sequence joins TRBV18 and TRBJ2-5; D perhaps matches TRBD1 (6 bases). Between the trimmed V and J ends, which lost 1 base and 5 bases, there was a span of 8 bases. The CDR3 has 13 residues. The germline CDR1 and CDR2 sequences are KGHSH and LQKENI. The CDR3 bases are TGTGCCAGCTCACCACGGACAGCGGAGACCCAGTACTTC. Protein: CASSPRTAETQYF.

J is TRBJ2-1 and V is TRBV9, with D perhaps matching TRBD2 (6 bases). Between the trimmed V and J ends, which lost 2 bases and 10 bases, there was a span of 10 bases. This CDR3 region has 12 residues. CDR1 and CDR2 from the germline V gene are SGDLS and YYNGEE. The CDR3 sequence: CASSVEGPEQFF. The CDR3 bases are TGTGCCAGCAGCGTGGAGGGTCCGGAGCAGTTCTTC.

This clone came up once. This chain links TRBV2 with TRBJ2-2; D not certain. With 3 bases removed from V and 8 bases from J, the gap between germline ends came to 4 bases. CDR1 and CDR2 from the germline V gene are SNHLY and FYNNEI. This CDR3 comprises 11 residues. CDR3 sequence: CASSERGELFF. CDR3 in DNA: TGTGCCAGCAGTGAGAGGGGGGAGCTGTTTTTT.